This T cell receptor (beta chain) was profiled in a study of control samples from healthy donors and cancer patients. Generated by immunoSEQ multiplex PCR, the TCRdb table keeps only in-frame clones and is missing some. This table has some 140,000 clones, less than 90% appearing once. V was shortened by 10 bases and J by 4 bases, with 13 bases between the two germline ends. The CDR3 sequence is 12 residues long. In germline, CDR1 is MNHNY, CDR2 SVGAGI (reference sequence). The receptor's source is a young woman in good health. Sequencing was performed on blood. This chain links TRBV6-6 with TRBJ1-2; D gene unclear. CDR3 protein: CATSAASYGYTF. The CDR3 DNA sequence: TGTGCCACTTCAGCGGCCTCCTATGGCTACACCTTC.